This TCR beta chain is from a study of T cell repertoires in cytomegalovirus infection (dated by TCRdb to about 2019). Some background on the complete study: The peptide stimulations were aimed at well-studied HLA-B-restricted epitopes as well as recently identified HLA-C-restricted CMV epitopes, whose presentation resists viral immunomodulation. Donor HLA type was relevant to the analysis, because carriage of CMV infection together with the matching HLA type was indicated by public TCR beta signatures. Overall study outcomes, separate from this receptor: The ex vivo response was dominated by HLA-C-restricted CMV-specific TCR beta clonotypes, which also provided the single most frequent clonotype in two of eight donors. In both this cohort and an independent cohort of more than 350 donors, the cumulative frequency of public TCR beta family members distinguished carriers of CMV infection plus the relevant HLA type.

Sequenced using an Illumina HiSeq 1500. TCRdb passed the public sequencing reads through fastp at Q25 and MiXCR, retaining productive beta sequences. Each record represents a unique CDR3 protein, reported with the most common genes and DNA among its rows. This sample is represented by about 700,000 distinct CDR3 sequences; around a third of them were singletons. Clones ranked in the top ten supply about 18% of the sample. On this clonotype itself: Which antigen it targets is not known. It has no much larger one-base neighbor in the sample; base qualities were not kept.

A distance of 15 bases separates the germline ends of V and J, which lose 2 bases and 5 bases respectively. The cysteine opens and the phenylalanine closes a CDR3 of 15 amino acids. Only CDR3 DNA is held: 45 bases, read in frame from base 1. The germline V gene gives CDR1 as SGHDN and CDR2 as FVKESK. What this sample's treatment or condition label stands for: in vitro stimulation with specific CMV peptide epitopes to enrich CMV-specific T cells. The rearranged segments are TRBV14 and TRBJ2-5; the D call is possibly TRBD1 or TRBD2, each sharing 6 bases. Material: cultured PBMCs, obtained from culture after CMV antigen stimulation. This clonotype was sampled from a human donor in good health (CMV status not recorded). Some clones in this sample may be carry-over from other donors' samples. The CDR3 protein is CASSQSSGGGETQYF. In nucleotide form, the sequence is TGTGCCAGCAGCCAATCATCCGGGGGCGGGGAGACCCAGTACTTC. Where the CDR3 stops, the reference TRBV14 and TRBJ2-5 genes take over; the full variable domain is EAGVTQFPSHSVIEKGQTVTLRCDPISGHDNLYWYRRVMGKEIKFLLHFVKESKQDESGMPNNRFLAERTGGTYSTLKVQPAELEDSGVYFCASSQSSGGGETQYFGPGTRLLVL.